This T cell receptor beta chain was sequenced in a study of blood T cell repertoires in COVID-19. Study in general: There were acute and convalescent COVID-19 samples, and they came from the United States, Italy and Spain. PBMCs, B-cell-depleted T cells, or T cells provided the cDNA or gDNA that made up the material.

Original processing notes: Reference gene primer amplification in the assay estimated nucleated cell counts. Profiling relied on immunoSEQ multiplex PCR, and the TCRdb table lists in-frame clones only, not all of them. D and trimming come from the DNA, and the V and J calls and clone size come from that table. The data show 200,000 to 300,000 clones, with about 68% seen just once and 3% to 3.5% held by the top ten. The specimen was peripheral blood. The receptor's source is a woman older than 75 with acute or convalescent COVID-19.

The CDR3 sequence: CASSGLARYEQYF. For the CDR3, the DNA is TGTGCCAGCAGTGGACTAGCACGTTACGAGCAGTACTTC. The chain recombines TRBV2 with TRBJ2-7; 7 nucleotides line up with TRBD2. Per the germline V gene, CDR1 is SNHLY and CDR2 is FYNNEI. The CDR3 totals 13 residues. With 4 bases clipped from V and 4 bases from J, the junction kept 4 bases outside the gene matches.